This T cell receptor beta chain was identified during a study of blood T cell repertoires in COVID-19. Study as a whole: Sites in the United States, Italy and Spain provided acute and convalescent COVID-19 samples. T cells, B-cell-depleted T cells, or PBMCs supplied cDNA or gDNA.

Only in-frame clones appear in the TCRdb table, and some are missing; sequencing was by immunoSEQ multiplex PCR. The sample lists about 44,000 clones, about 85% seen once, with approximately 23% in the top ten. V was cut by 1 base and J by 5 bases, with 8 bases left in between. Germline CDR1 is SGHTA and CDR2 is FQGNSA. The CDR3 loop spans 13 amino acids. The chain recombines TRBV7-2 with TRBJ2-5; no firm D call. The TCR was taken from a woman aged 80 or over in a cohort sampled during active or convalescent COVID-19. Sequenced material: peripheral blood. CDR3 protein: CASSLDPLETQYF. CDR3 nucleotide sequence: TGTGCCAGCAGCTTAGATCCTTTGGAGACCCAGTACTTC.